These 27 T cell receptor beta chains were all obtained from the same sample, sequenced in a study of T-cell memory formation after mild COVID-19. TCRdb used MiXCR to reprocess the 5' RACE reads, holding one entry per CDR3 protein. The sample lists 55,000 to 65,000 distinct CDR3 sequences, roughly 9.5% occurring once. Sequencing input: PBMCs or a T cell subset sorted from them (not recorded which). These receptors originate from a man aged 18 to 29 who had mild COVID-19 (a few samples of this study predate the infection). Cell type and time point are not known.

This clonotype was picked up a small number of times. The rearrangement links TRBV6-1 to TRBJ2-7, with TRBD1 identical over 7 bases. The germline V gene encodes CDR1 MNHNS and CDR2 SASEGT. This CDR3 spans 13 amino acids. Losses at the gene ends were 6 bases for V and 3 bases for J; bases not matched to a gene: 5. The CDR3 nucleotides are TGTGCCAGCAGGACAGGGCCGAGCTACGAGCAGTACGTC. Translated: CASRTGPSYEQYV.

This chain links TRBV4-3 with TRBJ2-3; 7 positions match TRBD2. Germline V lookup: CDR1 LGHNA, CDR2 YSLEER. V lost 3 bases, J lost 2 bases, and 2 bases stayed unmatched. CDR3 length: 14 amino acids. The CDR3 is CASSQAGDTDTQYF. CDR3 coding DNA: TGCGCCAGCAGCCAGGCGGGGGACACAGATACGCAGTATTTT.

V gene TRBV7-9 combines with J gene TRBJ2-5; 12 bases align to TRBD2. V lost 5 bases, J lost 5 bases, and 9 bases stayed unmatched. The germline V gene encodes CDR1 SEHNR and CDR2 FQNEAQ (reference sequence). The CDR3 totals 16 residues. CDR3 in amino acids: CASSPRTSGASETQYF. The CDR3 region has the DNA TGTGCCAGCAGCCCTCGGACTAGCGGGGCCTCGGAGACCCAGTACTTC.

This rearrangement joins TRBV2 to TRBJ1-1; 10 bases are shared with TRBD1. The CDR3 has 13 amino acids. In germline, CDR1 is SNHLY, CDR2 FYNNEI. The V and J ends lost 6 bases and 5 bases, in that order; junction bases with no gene match: 3. The CDR3 loop is CASRRDRGTEAFF. CDR3 nucleotide sequence: TGTGCCAGCAGACGGGACAGGGGTACTGAAGCTTTCTTT.

The chain uses TRBV19 and TRBJ2-3; either TRBD1 or TRBD2 may fit D (5 bases each). This CDR3 has 16 residues. Germline V lookup: CDR1 LNHDA, CDR2 SQIVND (reference sequence). V lost 5 bases and J 5 bases, leaving 20 bases between the germline ends. As DNA, the CDR3 is TGTGCCAGTAGTGGGTCTCGAGGGGCACGGGGAGATACGCAGTATTTT. Protein product: CASSGSRGARGDTQYF.

The J gene is TRBJ2-5, the V gene TRBV3-1; TRBD1 matches at 7 bases. The CDR3 length is 12 residues. Per germline, CDR1 LGHDT and CDR2 YNNKEL (reference sequence). Losses at the gene ends were 8 bases for V and 5 bases for J; bases not matched to a gene: 5. DNA for the CDR3: TGTGCCAGCCTAACCAGGGGGGAGACCCAGTACTTC. It translates to CASLTRGETQYF.

This clonotype was picked up a small number of times. V is TRBV5-1 and J is TRBJ2-3; D tentatively reads TRBD1 or TRBD2 (5 bases each). The CDR3 is 14 amino acids. Looked up from germline, CDR1 is SGHRS and CDR2 is YFSETQ. The V and J ends lost 3 bases and 2 bases respectively, with 10 bases between them. The CDR3 here is CASSSGRNTDTQYF. CDR3 sequence (DNA): TGCGCCAGCAGCTCGGGACGGAACACAGATACGCAGTATTTT.

This clonotype has a handful of counts. The rearrangement uses TRBV12-3 or TRBV12-4 and TRBJ1-3, with 7 bases lining up with TRBD1. J lost 0 bases, V lost 6 bases, and 5 bases had no gene match. The CDR3 contains 15 residues. The CDR3 is CASRPTGISGNTIYF. The CDR3 nucleotides are TGTGCCAGCAGGCCGACAGGGATCTCTGGAAACACCATATATTTT.

This clonotype came up many times. The V gene is TRBV5-1, the J gene TRBJ1-4; no reliable D call. Germline V gives CDR1 SGHRS, CDR2 YFSETQ. The length of the CDR3 is 12 residues. Trimming pared 7 bases from V and 14 bases from J, leaving 18 bases between. The CDR3: CASSPGSRGLFF. The DNA of the CDR3 is TGCGCCAGCTCCCCCGGGTCGCGCGGGCTGTTTTTT.

This clonotype was picked up a small number of times. The chain is built from TRBV11-1 and TRBJ2-5; 7 bases match TRBD2. The CDR3 is 15 amino acids. Unmatched junction bases numbered 4, after V lost 1 base and J lost 2 bases. From germline, CDR1 is SGHAT and CDR2 FQDESV (reference sequence). CDR3 residues: CASSLEASGQETQYF. The CDR3, as DNA: TGTGCCAGCAGCTTAGAAGCTAGCGGTCAAGAGACCCAGTACTTC.

This clonotype was seen a few times. CDR3: CASSPEVAGTGELFF. In DNA, the CDR3 is TGTGCCAGCAGCCCAGAGGTGGCGGGCACCGGGGAGCTGTTTTTT. This sequence joins TRBV7-2 and TRBJ2-2; the D gene is possibly TRBD2 (5 bases). Per the germline V gene, CDR1 is SGHTA and CDR2 is FQGNSA. This CDR3 is 15 amino acids long. V shed 5 bases and J shed 4 bases, with 14 bases lying between them.

The CDR3 is CASSQGIDTQYF. The CDR3 DNA follows: TGTGCCAGCAGCCAGGGGATTGATACGCAGTATTTT. This chain uses TRBV11-3 with TRBJ2-3; tentatively, D is TRBD1 (6 bases). CDR3 size: 12 residues. Germline values: CDR1 SGHNT, CDR2 YENEEA. V was trimmed by 5 bases and J by 6 bases, leaving 9 bases between them.

The chain couples TRBV12-3 or TRBV12-4 to TRBJ1-1; TRBD1 might be the D (6 bases). V lost 8 bases, J lost 5 bases, and 15 bases lay in between. There are 13 residues in the CDR3. The CDR3 spells CASSGQPPTEAFF. The DNA of the CDR3 is TGTGCCAGCTCAGGACAGCCGCCGACTGAAGCTTTCTTT.

This clonotype showed up just a few times. The chain carries TRBV2 and TRBJ1-1; D unclear. This CDR3 is built from 10 residues. V lost 6 bases to trimming and J lost 3 bases, with 2 bases between them. From germline, CDR1 is SNHLY and CDR2 FYNNEI. The CDR3 reads CASRYTEAFF. In DNA form, the CDR3 reads TGTGCCAGCAGGTACACTGAAGCTTTCTTT.

This chain connects TRBV4-1 to TRBJ2-2; 7 bases line up with TRBD1. The V gene's germline CDR1 is MGHRA and CDR2 YSYEKL. V trimming: 3 bases; J trimming: 7 bases; junction bases outside the gene matches: 8. The CDR3 totals 15 residues. In DNA, the CDR3 is TGCGCCAGCAGCCACCGACAGGGTAATAGCGGGGAGCTGTTTTTT. Protein sequence: CASSHRQGNSGELFF.

The V gene is TRBV19, the J gene TRBJ2-7; TRBD1 agrees at 8 bases. The length of the CDR3 is 15 residues. After removal of 8 bases from V and 0 bases from J, the junction contained 9 bases not matched to a gene. Germline lookup yields CDR1 LNHDA and CDR2 SQIVND (reference sequence). The CDR3 is CASGIRQGSSYEQYF. CDR3 nucleotides: TGTGCCAGTGGAATTCGACAGGGGAGCTCCTACGAGCAGTACTTC.

The chain uses TRBV7-9 and TRBJ1-6, with D possibly being TRBD1 (6 bases). The CDR3 covers 14 residues. Germline loops: CDR1 SEHNR, CDR2 FQNEAQ (reference sequence). V was clipped by 7 bases and J by 8 bases, with 15 bases between them. The CDR3 region is CASIGGGRHSPLHF. Here the CDR3 DNA reads TGTGCCAGCATTGGCGGGGGGCGACATTCACCCCTCCACTTT.

This clonotype has only one observation. V is TRBV10-3 and J is TRBJ1-1, with 7 bases matching TRBD1. After removal of 10 bases from V and 7 bases from J, the junction contained 9 bases not matched to a gene. The CDR3 covers 12 residues. CDR1 ENHRY and CDR2 SYGVKD come from the germline V gene. This CDR3 is CATSTGKSEAFF. The DNA of the CDR3 is TGTGCCACGTCGACAGGGAAGAGTGAAGCTTTCTTT.

As regards this clonotype: A much larger clone lies one base from this, so it may be a read error. This chain links TRBV12-3 or TRBV12-4 with TRBJ2-5; D may be TRBD2 (6 bases). CDR3 length equals 14 residues. Trimming stripped 3 bases from V and 2 bases from J, with 10 bases between. CDR3 sequence reads: CASSFSGWQETQYF. DNA for the CDR3: TGTGCCAGCAGTTTCAGCGGGTGGCAAGAGACCCAGTACTTC.

This clonotype was counted only a few times. The chain uses TRBV2 and TRBJ2-1; 7 nucleotides align to TRBD2. Per the germline V gene, CDR1 is SNHLY and CDR2 is FYNNEI. The CDR3 contains 13 residues. Trimming took 2 bases from V and 6 from J; bases not matched to a gene: 1. CDR3 in DNA: TGTGCCAGCAGTGAAACGGGGGGCAATGAGCAGTTCTTC. This gives the protein CASSETGGNEQFF.

In its sample, this clonotype was seen a few times. The V and J genes are TRBV5-6 and TRBJ2-5, with D perhaps matching TRBD1 or TRBD2 (6 bases each). Germline V lookup: CDR1 SGHDT, CDR2 YYEEEE. This CDR3 region has 14 residues. Trimming took 4 bases from V and 5 from J, leaving 15 bases between them. CDR3 region: CASSPGGGTETQYF. In DNA form, the CDR3 reads TGTGCCAGCAGCCCTGGAGGGGGTACGGAGACCCAGTACTTC.

This clonotype was found many times. As DNA, the CDR3 is TGTGCCAGCAGCGCAAGAGGAGGGACAGGGAGCTCCTACAATGAGCAGTTCTTC. Its protein product is CASSARGGTGSSYNEQFF. The chain is built from TRBV7-2 and TRBJ2-1, with TRBD1 matching over 9 bases. Germline loops: CDR1 SGHTA, CDR2 FQGNSA. V lost 5 bases to trimming and J lost 0 bases; unmatched junction nucleotides: 11. The CDR3 is 18 residues long.

This clonotype was picked up a small number of times. The V gene is TRBV9, the J gene TRBJ2-3; TRBD2 aligns across 8 bases. V shed 4 bases, J shed 6 bases, and the junction held 7 bases outside the gene matches. CDR3 length: 14 amino acids. Per germline, CDR1 SGDLS and CDR2 YYNGEE. The CDR3 here is CASSPGTRSDTQYF. Written as DNA, the CDR3 is TGTGCCAGCAGCCCAGGGACTAGATCCGATACGCAGTATTTT.

In this sample, this clonotype turned up a few times. The rearrangement links TRBV15 to TRBJ2-3; D is uncertain. This CDR3 is built from 13 residues. Germline assignment: CDR1 LNHNV and CDR2 YYDKDF (reference sequence). V lost 3 bases and J 0 bases, leaving 4 bases between the germline ends. Here the CDR3 DNA reads TGTGCCACCAGCAGGACTAGCACAGATACGCAGTATTTT. Protein: CATSRTSTDTQYF. Variable domain in full (rest from reference TRBV15 and TRBJ2-3): DAMVIQNPRYQVTQFGKPVTLSCSQTLNHNVMYWYQQKSSQAPKLLFHYYDKDFNNEADTPDNFQSRRPNTSFCFLDIRSPGLGDTAMYLCATSRTSTDTQYFGPGTRLTVL.

This clonotype was found a few times. The chain employs TRBV2 and TRBJ2-6, with D unclear. The CDR3 spans 13 residues. V lost 3 bases, J lost 4 bases, and 4 bases lay in between. Looked up from germline, CDR1 is SNHLY and CDR2 is FYNNEI. In DNA form, the CDR3 reads TGTGCCAGCAGTGATTCAGGGGCCAACGTCCTGACTTTC. It codes for CASSDSGANVLTF. Looking up the rest from reference TRBV2 and TRBJ2-6 gives the full variable domain: EPEVTQTPSHQVTQMGQEVILRCVPISNHLYFYWYRQILGQKVEFLVSFYNNEISEKSEIFDDQFSVERPDGSNFTLKIRSTKLEDSAMYFCASSDSGANVLTFGAGSRLTVL.

The rearrangement uses TRBV7-3 and TRBJ2-4; no firm D call. Germline V gives CDR1 SGHTA, CDR2 FQGTGA. The germline V and J ends were trimmed by 5 bases and 6 bases, with 11 bases remaining between them. The CDR3 sequence is 13 residues long. The CDR3 sequence: CASSSQERNIQYF. The CDR3 DNA is TGTGCCAGCAGCAGCCAGGAGAGAAACATTCAGTACTTC.

This clonotype was seen a few times. The gene calls are TRBV2 and TRBJ2-1, with D tentatively TRBD2 (5 bases). This CDR3 spans 14 amino acids. CDR1 is SNHLY, CDR2 FYNNEI, per germline. Trimming removed 6 bases from V and 9 bases from J, with 18 bases in between. The CDR3 coding sequence is TGTGCCAGCAGCAGAGGGTCTTCAAAGGGTGAGCAGTTCTTC. Translating gives CASSRGSSKGEQFF.